Listed here are 4 T cell receptor beta chains from one sample, sequenced in a study of blood T cell repertoires in COVID-19. Method: immunoSEQ multiplex PCR; TCRdb's copy keeps in-frame clones and lacks some. In the table there are roughly 200,000 clones, about 88% of which are singletons. Material: peripheral blood. These receptors came from a man between 18 and 35 years old with active or convalescent COVID-19.

Details on this clone: The same CDR3 arises from other DNA sequences in this sample as well. The chain couples TRBV6-5 to TRBJ1-2; tentatively, D is TRBD1 (6 bases). Germline loops: CDR1 MNHEY, CDR2 SVGAGI. The CDR3 runs to 14 residues. The V and J ends lost 0 bases and 4 bases respectively, with 9 bases between them. This chain's CDR3 is CASSYSRGSYGYTF. The DNA of the CDR3 is TGTGCCAGCAGTTACTCGAGGGGGTCCTATGGCTACACCTTC.

The CDR3 is CASSPRAGRYEQYF. CDR3 nucleotides: TGTGCCAGCAGTCCCAGAGCGGGAAGATACGAGCAGTACTTC. This chain uses TRBV27 with TRBJ2-7; 7 positions match TRBD2. Germline CDR1 and CDR2: MNHEY and SMNVEV (reference sequence). CDR3 length equals 14 residues. V was clipped by 5 bases and J by 4 bases; unmatched bases: 8.

This clone was seen only once. The CDR3 nucleotides read TGTGCCAGCAGCTATTATGAGACAGGGGACACTGAAGCTTTCTTT. This codes for CASSYYETGDTEAFF. V is TRBV6-5 and J is TRBJ1-1; TRBD1 aligns across 8 bases. The V gene end was trimmed by 6 bases and the J gene end by 3 bases; junction bases not matched to a gene: 9. CDR1 and CDR2 from the germline V gene are MNHEY and SVGAGI. The CDR3 contains 15 residues.

The chain is built from TRBV2 and TRBJ2-2, with unresolved D. Germline V gene data show CDR1 as SNHLY and CDR2 as FYNNEI. The CDR3 has 12 amino acids. V lost 6 bases, J lost 6 bases, and 8 bases lay in between. CDR3 coding DNA: TGTGCCAGCAGGAGAGTAGCCGGGGAGCTGTTTTTT. It translates to CASRRVAGELFF.